What follows describes a single TCR beta chain. This entry comes from a study of blood T cell repertoires in COVID-19. At the level of the study: Samples of COVID-19 (acute and convalescent) were obtained from the United States, Italy and Spain. Nucleic acid was either cDNA or gDNA, and it came from T cells, B-cell-depleted T cells, or PBMCs.

As processed by the authors: Reference gene primer amplification yielded estimated nucleated cell counts. TCRdb's copy holds only in-frame clones and misses some; the assay was immunoSEQ multiplex PCR. That table is the source of V, J and clone size, and D and trimming were worked out from the DNA. This table holds some 45,000 clones, 83% found once. The CDR3 spans 11 residues. V lost 10 bases, J lost 5 bases, and 11 bases lay in between. CDR1 and CDR2 (germline): WSHSY, SAAADI. The chain joins TRBV10-2 to TRBJ2-5; a weak D match, TRBD1 (6 bases). This sequence originates from a man older than 75 in a cohort sampled during active COVID-19. Input material: peripheral blood. In nucleotides, the CDR3 is TGCGCCACCGTTAGGGGGGAGACCCAGTACTTC. The encoded protein is CATVRGETQYF.